This T cell receptor (beta chain) was identified during a study of T cells in Graves' hyperthyroidism and ophthalmopathy. Findings and limits, study-wide: Prediction of ophthalmopathy progression came a median around 6.5 months pre-onset.

For ophthalmopathy patients, the Clinical Activity Score was at least 3 and the NOSPECS grade at least 4; duration was under 3 months. Reasons for excluding patients were uncontrolled infection, other autoimmune disease, pregnancy or lactation. This clonotype showed up many times. Its target is not known. RNA transcripts gave rise to amplified TCR beta CDR3 regions. The HTBI primer set was used in a first-round RT-PCR of the TCR CDR3. TCRdb fed the multiplex PCR reads into MiXCR, producing one record per CDR3 protein. Among around 600,000 distinct CDR3 sequences listed, 12% to 15% were seen once. The V segment lost 0 bases and the J segment 9 bases; nucleotides outside the gene matches: 9. The CDR3 spans 15 residues. CDR1 and CDR2 from the germline V gene are SGHTA and FQGNSA.

The TCR comes from a young woman with Graves' ophthalmopathy. The sequenced material came from blood. This chain connects TRBV7-2 to TRBJ2-7; 9 bases match TRBD1. The DNA of the CDR3 is TGTGCCAGCAGCTTAGCTAGCCCGGGACAGGGAGGGCAGTACTTC. Amino acids: CASSLASPGQGGQYF.